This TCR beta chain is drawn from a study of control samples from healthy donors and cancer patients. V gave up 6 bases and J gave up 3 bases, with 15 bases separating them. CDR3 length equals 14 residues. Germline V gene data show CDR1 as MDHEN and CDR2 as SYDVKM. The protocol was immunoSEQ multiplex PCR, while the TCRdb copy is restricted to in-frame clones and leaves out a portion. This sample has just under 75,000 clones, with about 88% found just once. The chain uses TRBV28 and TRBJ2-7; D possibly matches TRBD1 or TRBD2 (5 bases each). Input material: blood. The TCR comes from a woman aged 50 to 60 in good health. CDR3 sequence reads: CASRSRDVGYEQYF. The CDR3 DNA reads TGTGCCAGCAGGTCCCGGGACGTGGGCTACGAGCAGTACTTC.